Listed below are T cell receptor beta chains from one sample, sequenced in a study of T cells in Graves' hyperthyroidism and ophthalmopathy. One entry per CDR3 protein, called by TCRdb with MiXCR from the multiplex PCR reads. The table lists 400,000 to 500,000 distinct CDR3 sequences, roughly an eighth of them singletons. The source material was blood. These receptors originate from a woman aged 18-29 years with Graves' hyperthyroidism. Both conserved end residues are part of each CDR3. D genes are given only for firm matches. A row's size may be missing; if present it is once, few, many or a size class.

- | TRBJ1-1 | TRBV7-9 | many | TGTGCCAGCAGCGAATCCACTGAAGCTTTCTTT | CASSESTEAFF
- | TRBJ1-1 | TRBV2 | many | TGTGCCAGCAGTGTCGCGGGGGGCGGGATGAACACTGAAGCTTTCTTT | CASSVAGGGMNTEAFF
TRBD1 | TRBJ1-6 | TRBV5-4 | few | TGTGCCAGCAGAACATGGACAGGCTCGGAACCCCTCCACTTT | CASRTWTGSEPLHF
TRBD1 | TRBJ2-7 | TRBV5-1 | many | TGCGCCAGCAGCTCCTCGGGACAGGGGGGCGGCGAGCAGTACTTC | CASSSSGQGGGEQYF
- | TRBJ1-2 | TRBV5-1 | - | TGCGCCAGCAGCTTGTCAGACGGCTATGGCTACACCTTC | CASSLSDGYGYTF
TRBD1 | TRBJ1-3 | TRBV11-2 | many | TGTGCCAGCAGCCCCCACCCGGGACAGGGTGGAAACACCATATATTTT | CASSPHPGQGGNTIYF
- | TRBJ1-1 | TRBV11-2 | - | TGTGCCAGCAGCTTTGCGGGGCGGAACACTGAAACTTTCTTT | CASSFAGRNTETFF
- | TRBJ1-3 | TRBV6-1 | - | TGTGCCAGCAGTGAAGTTGACACCATATATTTT | CASSEVDTIYF
TRBD1 | TRBJ2-7 | TRBV10-3 | - | TGTGCCACCAGCCCGGGACAGGGAGTCTACGAGCAGTACTTC | CATSPGQGVYEQYF
- | TRBJ2-2 | TRBV12-3/TRBV12-4 | - | TGTGCCAGCAGTTTGCTTGGGAACTCCGGGGAGCTGTTTTTT | CASSLLGNSGELFF
- | TRBJ1-1 | TRBV2 | many | TGTGCCAGCAGTAACAGTAGGACTGAAGCTTTCTTT | CASSNSRTEAFF
TRBD1 | TRBJ1-1 | TRBV10-3 | - | TGTGCCGCCTCCAACAGGGGTAACACTGAAGCTTTCTTT | CAASNRGNTEAFF
TRBD2 | TRBJ2-1 | TRBV4-2 | many | TGTGCCAGCAGCCAAGTGCTAGCGGGAAACAGAGAGCAGTTCTTC | CASSQVLAGNREQFF
- | TRBJ2-3 | TRBV18 | few | TGTGCCAGCTCACCATTCGCGGGATTCACAGATACGCAGTATTTT | CASSPFAGFTDTQYF
- | TRBJ1-2 | TRBV6-1 | many | TGTGCCATCGGGGCCAATGGCTACACCTTC | CAIGANGYTF
TRBD2 | TRBJ2-5 | TRBV27 | - | TGTGCCAGCAGAGGCGCGGGAGGGCCCGGGGCAGAGACCCAGTACTTC | CASRGAGGPGAETQYF
- | TRBJ1-2 | TRBV27 | few | TGTGCCAGCAGTTTATCATCCCTGCAGCCTAACTATGGCTACACCTTC | CASSLSSLQPNYGYTF
- | TRBJ2-7 | TRBV19 | few | TGTGCCAGTAGTATAGATAGCTACGAGCAGTACTTC | CASSIDSYEQYF
TRBD1 | TRBJ1-1 | TRBV28 | many | TGTGCCAGCAGTCCAAGGACAGGGTTTTTAACTGAAGCTTTCTTT | CASSPRTGFLTEAFF
- | TRBJ2-3 | TRBV18 | few | TGTGCCAGCTCACCACCAATGGATCCTGGAACAGATACGCAGTATTTT | CASSPPMDPGTDTQYF
TRBD2 | TRBJ2-1 | TRBV11-3 | many | TGTGCCAGCAGCTTAAATGGCGGGACTAGAACCTACAATGAGCAGTTCTTC | CASSLNGGTRTYNEQFF
TRBD2 | TRBJ2-7 | TRBV7-2 | few | TGTGCCAGCAGTTGGGGGACTAGCGGGAATCGCGAGCAGTACTTC | CASSWGTSGNREQYF
TRBD2 | TRBJ2-7 | TRBV18 | - | TGTGCCAGCCCACCACCGGGGGGGGAAGCAAACTACGAGCAGTACTTC | CASPPPGGEANYEQYF
- | TRBJ1-2 | TRBV14 | - | TGTGCCAGCAGCCGAAGGTACGCAAGCGGCTACACCTTC | CASSRRYASGYTF
- | TRBJ1-3 | TRBV7-9 | few | TGTGCCAGCAGCACACAGAGCTCTGGAAACACCATATATTTT | CASSTQSSGNTIYF
TRBD1 | TRBJ2-1 | TRBV19 | few | TGTGCCAGTAGTATCCCAGGGGGCAATGAGCAGTTCTTC | CASSIPGGNEQFF
- | TRBJ1-5 | TRBV3-1 | many | TGTGCCAGCAGCCAAAAAGGGGGCAATCAGCCCCAGCATTTT | CASSQKGGNQPQHF
- | TRBJ1-6 | TRBV7-3 | - | TGTGCCAGCAGCTTAGACTCAGACGAAAATTCACCCCTCCACTTT | CASSLDSDENSPLHF
- | TRBJ1-2 | TRBV19 | few | TGTGCCAGCTATTTAGCCAACTATGGCTACACCTTC | CASYLANYGYTF
- | TRBJ2-7 | TRBV7-9 | few | TGTGCCAGCAGTGCTTTCGGGGCCTCCTACGAGCAGTACTTC | CASSAFGASYEQYF
- | TRBJ1-1 | TRBV7-2 | many | TGTGCCAGCAGCCCCCGGGGAGGAGTGAACACTGAAGCTTTCTTT | CASSPRGGVNTEAFF
- | TRBJ1-1 | TRBV28 | many | TGTGCCAGCAGTACCCCCGAAGGGGTGGGCACTGAAGCTTTCTTT | CASSTPEGVGTEAFF
- | TRBJ2-6 | TRBV7-8 | few | TGTGCCAGCAGCTTAAAGGGAGCTGGGGGGGCCAACGTCCTGACTTTC | CASSLKGAGGANVLTF
TRBD1 | TRBJ2-1 | TRBV15 | few | TGTGCCACCAGCAGAGGGGACAGGGATCCCAATGAGCAGTTCTTC | CATSRGDRDPNEQFF
TRBD1 | TRBJ1-5 | TRBV6-1 | many | TGTGCCAGCAGCGGGGACAGGGTTCAGCCCCAGCATTTT | CASSGDRVQPQHF
- | TRBJ2-7 | TRBV4-1 | few | TGCGCCAGCAGCCCCGATGGAGGAGGCGAGCAGTACTTC | CASSPDGGGEQYF
- | TRBJ2-2 | TRBV12-3/TRBV12-4 | many | TGTGCCAGCAGTTTACTGACGGGGCTAGCGATAGCCGGGGAGCTGTTTTTT | CASSLLTGLAIAGELFF
- | TRBJ2-7 | TRBV28 | many | TGTGCCAGCAGTTTTCGGGGGCACCTCTACGAGCAGTACTTC | CASSFRGHLYEQYF
- | TRBJ2-6 | TRBV19 | few | TGTGCCAGTAGTACGTTCCGGCCTTCTGGGGCCAACGTCCTGACTTTC | CASSTFRPSGANVLTF
- | TRBJ2-1 | TRBV13 | many | TGTGCCAGCAGCTCCCTAGGGCGGGACTCCTACAATGAGCAGTTCTTC | CASSSLGRDSYNEQFF
- | TRBJ2-3 | TRBV30 | many | TGTGCCTGGAGTGTAGTACACACGCAGTATTTT | CAWSVVHTQYF
- | TRBJ2-2 | TRBV5-1 | many | TGCGCCAGCAGCTTGGAGAGGGGGAGCACCGGGGAGCTGTTTTTT | CASSLERGSTGELFF
TRBD1 | TRBJ1-5 | TRBV20-1 | many | TGCAGTGCTAGAAAACAGGGGTTTTATGCCCAGCATTTT | CSARKQGFYAQHF
TRBD2 | TRBJ2-3 | TRBV6-4 | few | TGTGCCAGCAGTGAGTTAGCGGGACACACAGATACGCAGTATTTT | CASSELAGHTDTQYF
TRBD2 | TRBJ2-7 | TRBV19 | - | TGTGCCAGTAGTATAGAAGGGACTAGCGGGAACTACGAGCAGTACTTC | CASSIEGTSGNYEQYF
TRBD1 | TRBJ1-5 | TRBV2 | many | TGTGCCAGCAGTGAGCAGGGGGCGAGCAATCAGCCCCAGCATTTT | CASSEQGASNQPQHF
TRBD2 | TRBJ2-1 | TRBV5-4 | few | TGTGCCAGCAGCCTGGCGGGTAGCGGGAGGGGGGGTGAGCAGTTCTTC | CASSLAGSGRGGEQFF
- | TRBJ2-1 | TRBV7-6 | few | TGTGCCAGCAGCTTAGCTATGAATGAGCAGTTCTTC | CASSLAMNEQFF
- | TRBJ2-3 | TRBV6-1 | few | TGTGCCAGCACCAGGGGGGATCAACACACAGATACGCAGTATTTT | CASTRGDQHTDTQYF
TRBD2 | TRBJ2-4 | TRBV27 | many | TGTGCCAGCAGCTCCACTAGCGGGAGGGCCCGGGTCGACATTCAGTACTTC | CASSSTSGRARVDIQYF
TRBD2 | TRBJ2-2 | TRBV5-4 | - | TGTGCCAGCTCCGGTGGGCAGCGGGGGTACACCGGGGAGCTGTTTTTT | CASSGGQRGYTGELFF
TRBD2 | TRBJ2-1 | TRBV7-6 | - | TGTGCCAGCAGCTTAGAGGGGGGCACTAGCGGGACCTACAATGAGCAGTTCTTC | CASSLEGGTSGTYNEQFF